The 25 T cell receptor beta chains below were found in one sample sequenced in a study of identical twins. TCRdb reprocessed the 5' RACE reads via MiXCR and lists one record per CDR3 protein. Counted here are fewer than 500,000 distinct CDR3 sequences, approximately 24% occurring once; the ten biggest clones make up about 2.7%. These data are also associated with another study on T cells expressing NK-cell markers.

Material for sequencing was CD4+ T cells sorted from blood. Receptors originate from a woman in her late teens or twenties in good health.

The chain is built from TRBV27 and TRBJ2-3, with D unresolved. Germline CDR1 reads MNHEY; CDR2 reads SMNVEV (reference sequence). The CDR3 sequence is 13 residues long. V was pared by 3 bases and J by 4 bases, with 8 bases between. CDR3 residues: CASSFVQSDTQYF. CDR3 DNA: TGTGCCAGCAGTTTCGTTCAATCAGATACGCAGTATTTT.

The chain has TRBV28 and TRBJ1-1; unclear D gene. Germline V gene lookup returns CDR1 MDHEN and CDR2 SYDVKM. With 6 bases removed from V and 3 bases from J, the gap between germline ends came to 14 bases. This CDR3 region has 14 residues. This chain's CDR3 is CASSRRTEHTEAFF. CDR3 sequence (DNA): TGTGCCAGCAGCCGACGAACAGAGCACACTGAAGCTTTCTTT.

This clonotype was seen more than once but under ten times. CDR3 bases: TGTGCCAGCAGCTCGTATGGAGAAGCTTTCTTT. Translation: CASSSYGEAFF. The rearrangement uses TRBV12-3 or TRBV12-4 and TRBJ1-1, with D uncertain. This CDR3 has 11 residues. The V gene lost 6 bases and the J gene lost 8 bases, with 10 bases spanning the gap.

This clonotype was detected many times. The V and J genes are TRBV20-1 and TRBJ2-7, with 8 bases aligning to TRBD2. Germline CDR1 and CDR2: DFQATT and SNEGSKA (reference sequence). The junction had 4 bases not matched to a gene; V was cut back by 4 bases and J by 2 bases. The CDR3 covers 13 residues. CDR3 nucleotides: TGCAGTGCTACGGGAGGGCTCACCTACGAGCAGTACTTC. Protein: CSATGGLTYEQYF.

The chain carries TRBV7-2 and TRBJ2-7; D perhaps matches TRBD2 (5 bases). Germline lookup yields CDR1 SGHTA and CDR2 FQGNSA. V dropped 2 bases and J dropped 4 bases, with 12 bases sitting between them. The CDR3 consists of 14 residues. In DNA form, the CDR3 reads TGTGCCAGCAGCTTAAACGCGGGTGCATACGAGCAGTACTTC. Amino acids: CASSLNAGAYEQYF.

The chain combines TRBV6-2 or TRBV6-3 with TRBJ2-3, with D tentatively TRBD2 (5 bases). The V end was cut by 3 bases, the J end by 4 bases, with 17 bases between. Germline V lookup: CDR1 MNHEY, CDR2 SVGEGT. This CDR3 has 16 residues. The CDR3 sequence: CASSYITGSMPDTQYF. In DNA form, the CDR3 reads TGTGCCAGCAGTTATATTACGGGATCCATGCCAGATACGCAGTATTTT.

A few counts support this clonotype. The chain has TRBV12-3 or TRBV12-4 and TRBJ2-2; no reliable D call. Trimming left V 3 bases short and J 2 bases short, with 10 bases between. The CDR3 has 15 residues. CDR3 region: CASSLRYLNTGELFF. The CDR3 DNA is TGTGCCAGCAGTTTGAGGTACCTCAACACCGGGGAGCTGTTTTTT.

This clonotype occurred once. V usage is TRBV7-9 and J usage is TRBJ2-3; 7 bases agree with TRBD2. The junction had 7 bases not matched to a gene; V was cut back by 3 bases and J by 4 bases. This CDR3 has 15 residues. Germline CDR1 and CDR2: SEHNR and FQNEAQ (reference sequence). CDR3 in amino acids: CASSLWRRGADTQYF. CDR3 nucleotide sequence: TGTGCCAGCAGCTTGTGGCGCCGGGGGGCAGATACGCAGTATTTT.

A few counts support this clonotype. V usage is TRBV12-3 or TRBV12-4 and J usage is TRBJ2-5, with 12 bases fitting TRBD1. CDR3 length: 16 amino acids. The V and J ends lost 8 bases and 5 bases, in that order; junction bases with no gene match: 12. Written as DNA, the CDR3 is TGTGCCAGCGCCAGTCGGGGGGACAGGGGGCTGGAGACCCAGTACTTC. Protein product: CASASRGDRGLETQYF.

This rearrangement joins TRBV20-1 to TRBJ2-1; TRBD1 is a possible D gene (6 bases). The CDR3 totals 14 residues. The V gene's germline CDR1 is DFQATT and CDR2 SNEGSKA (reference sequence). V was pared by 6 bases and J by 6 bases, with 18 bases between. CDR3 bases: TGCAGTGCATTACAGGGTTCCCCCCTCAATGAGCAGTTCTTC. Translating it yields CSALQGSPLNEQFF.

V is TRBV29-1 and J is TRBJ2-6; maybe TRBD2 (5 bases). V lost 5 bases to trimming and J lost 3 bases, with 11 bases between them. CDR1 and CDR2 (germline): SQVTM, ANQGSEA. The CDR3 covers 14 residues. The CDR3 sequence is CSVFGIFGANVLTF. CDR3 coding DNA: TGCAGCGTTTTCGGGATCTTTGGGGCCAACGTCCTGACTTTC.

This clonotype was detected a few times. J is TRBJ2-1 and V is TRBV20-1; the match to TRBD2 covers 10 bases. Germline lookup yields CDR1 DFQATT and CDR2 SNEGSKA (reference sequence). J was trimmed by 0 bases and V by 2 bases; bases with no gene match: 1. CDR3 length: 15 amino acids. The CDR3 DNA sequence: TGCAGTGCTAGATCTAGCGGGAGCTCCTACAATGAGCAGTTCTTC. Protein: CSARSSGSSYNEQFF.

This chain links TRBV9 with TRBJ1-6; tentative D call: TRBD1 (5 bases). Trimming left V 5 bases short and J 7 bases short, with 13 bases between. The CDR3 is 14 residues long. Germline CDR1 reads SGDLS; CDR2 reads YYNGEE. CDR3 coding DNA: TGTGCCAGCAGTGGGACGTTCGGGAATTCACCCCTCCACTTT. As protein: CASSGTFGNSPLHF.

This clonotype was observed a handful of times. The V call is TRBV20-1, the J call TRBJ2-3; TRBD2 matches 8 bases. This CDR3 has 14 residues. Trimming removed 7 bases from V and 3 bases from J; junction bases left unmatched: 9. Germline loops: CDR1 DFQATT, CDR2 SNEGSKA (reference sequence). The CDR3 spells CSVSSGSETDTQYF. The CDR3 DNA reads as TGCAGTGTTTCCAGCGGGAGTGAAACAGATACGCAGTATTTT.

This chain joins TRBV7-9 and TRBJ2-4; D not certain. The CDR3 consists of 12 residues. CDR1 and CDR2 from the germline V gene are SEHNR and FQNEAQ (reference sequence). Trimming shortened V by 3 bases and J by 3 bases, and 3 bases separated the two germline ends. CDR3 bases: TGTGCCAGCAGCTTCGGCAAAAACATTCAGTACTTC. This gives the protein CASSFGKNIQYF.

This clonotype was counted a few times. The chain recombines TRBV6-8 with TRBJ2-7; 7 nucleotides align to TRBD1. CDR3 length: 15 residues. Germline CDR1 MNHGY, CDR2 SAAAGT. V lost 2 bases, J lost 5 bases, and 9 bases stayed unmatched. CDR3 in DNA: TGTGCCAGCAGTTACCCTCAGGGGGAAAGAAACGAGCAGTACTTC. The encoded protein is CASSYPQGERNEQYF.

This clonotype was counted only a few times. V and J are TRBV5-1 and TRBJ2-5; no firm D call. The CDR3 runs 14 residues. Per germline, CDR1 SGHRS and CDR2 YFSETQ. V lost 4 bases, J lost 2 bases, and 12 bases lay in between. CDR3 sequence (DNA): TGCGCCAGCAGCCCCCTCTTTAAGCAAGAGACCCAGTACTTC. This codes for CASSPLFKQETQYF.

The chain couples TRBV20-1 to TRBJ2-3; 9 positions match TRBD2. The CDR3 runs to 14 residues. Germline V lookup: CDR1 DFQATT, CDR2 SNEGSKA (reference sequence). This CDR3 is CSIGLATSTDTQYF. In DNA form, the CDR3 reads TGCAGCATAGGACTAGCGACTAGCACAGATACGCAGTATTTT.

The genes are TRBV29-1 and TRBJ2-7; D is unclear. The CDR3 extends over 11 amino acids. From germline, CDR1 is SQVTM and CDR2 ANQGSEA. Trimming cost V 4 bases and J 3 bases, with 7 bases left between them. This CDR3 is CSVVMGYEQYF. The CDR3 bases are TGCAGCGTTGTTATGGGCTACGAGCAGTACTTC.

This clonotype was found a few times. The rearrangement uses TRBV6-1 and TRBJ1-6; D call uncertain. Germline V lookup: CDR1 MNHNS, CDR2 SASEGT. This CDR3 is 13 amino acids long. Trimming took 5 bases from V and 6 from J, leaving 8 bases between them. As DNA, the CDR3 is TGTGCCAGCAGTCCTCCGGGTAATTCACCCCTCCACTTT. Translating gives CASSPPGNSPLHF.

This clonotype came up many times. The CDR3 spells CASTISYNEQFF. In DNA form, the CDR3 reads TGTGCCAGCACTATTTCCTACAATGAGCAGTTCTTC. The chain has TRBV12-3 or TRBV12-4 and TRBJ2-1; no reliable D call. Trimming took 7 bases from V and 1 from J, leaving 5 bases between them. The CDR3 extends over 12 amino acids.

This clonotype was seen a handful of times. The rearrangement uses TRBV24-1 and TRBJ2-1; D remains ambiguous. From germline, CDR1 is KGHDR and CDR2 SFDVKD. With 6 bases removed from V and 9 bases from J, the gap between germline ends came to 8 bases. This CDR3 contains 11 residues. The CDR3 here is CATSMGSEQFF. CDR3 coding DNA: TGTGCCACCAGTATGGGGTCTGAGCAGTTCTTC.

There are a few counts of this clonotype. The chain recombines TRBV20-1 with TRBJ2-7, with 9 bases that match TRBD1. The CDR3 extends over 13 amino acids. After removal of 5 bases from V and 4 bases from J, the junction contained 6 bases not matched to a gene. CDR1 and CDR2 from the germline V gene are DFQATT and SNEGSKA (reference sequence). Here the CDR3 reads CSAGDRVLYEQYF. Here the CDR3 DNA reads TGCAGTGCTGGGGACAGGGTATTATACGAGCAGTACTTC.

J is TRBJ2-1 and V is TRBV20-1; possibly TRBD1 for D (6 bases). In germline, CDR1 is DFQATT, CDR2 SNEGSKA (reference sequence). The ends were cut back, 1 base at V and 0 bases at J, with 10 bases in the middle. The CDR3 covers 15 residues. CDR3 sequence reads: CSARGYRVSYNEQFF. CDR3 coding DNA: TGCAGTGCTAGAGGATACAGGGTCTCCTACAATGAGCAGTTCTTC.

This clonotype appeared many times. V usage is TRBV9 and J usage is TRBJ2-3; D remains unclear. The germline CDR1 and CDR2 sequences are SGDLS and YYNGEE. V dropped 4 bases and J dropped 11 bases, with 17 bases sitting between them. The CDR3 runs 13 residues. DNA of the CDR3: TGTGCCAGCAGCCTTACTGACCGCGACTGGCAGTATTTT. Amino acids: CASSLTDRDWQYF. The whole variable domain, remainder taken from reference TRBV9 and TRBJ2-3, is DSGVTQTPKHLITATGQRVTLRCSPRSGDLSVYWYQQSLDQGLQFLIQYYNGEERAKGNILERFSAQQFPDLHSELNLSSLELGDSALYFCASSLTDRDWQYFGPGTRLTVL.